The 12 T cell receptor beta chains presented below share a single source sample, sequenced in a study of blood T cell repertoires in COVID-19. The table came from immunoSEQ multiplex PCR; TCRdb's copy has only in-frame clones and leaves some out. The data hold about 400,000 clones, with about 90% observed a single time. Input material: PBMCs or T cells enriched from blood (not recorded which). Receptors were obtained from a woman in her twenties or thirties who had recovered from COVID-19.

The count of this clone is one. V usage is TRBV19 and J usage is TRBJ1-3; TRBD1 aligns across 9 bases. The CDR3 consists of 15 residues. Trimming took 5 bases from V and 3 from J; bases not matched to a gene: 5. Germline V lookup: CDR1 LNHDA, CDR2 SQIVND (reference sequence). The CDR3 DNA sequence: TGTGCCAGTAGTCCCACAGGGGGCGGTGGAAACACCATATATTTT. Protein sequence: CASSPTGGGGNTIYF.

The V and J genes are TRBV2 and TRBJ2-7; D unclear. CDR3 length equals 14 residues. From germline, CDR1 is SNHLY and CDR2 FYNNEI. With 2 bases removed from V and 0 bases from J, the gap between germline ends came to 8 bases. Here the CDR3 reads CASSELSNSYEQYF. CDR3 coding DNA: TGTGCCAGCAGTGAACTATCAAACTCCTACGAGCAGTACTTC.

This clone came up once. The chain is built from TRBV7-9 and TRBJ1-2; possibly TRBD1 for D (6 bases). The CDR3 is 13 residues long. Germline lookup yields CDR1 SEHNR and CDR2 FQNEAQ (reference sequence). The V gene lost 0 bases and the J gene lost 8 bases, with 10 bases spanning the gap. The CDR3 coding sequence is TGTGCCAGCAGCTTAGCCGCAGGGGAAGGCTACACCTTC. Translated: CASSLAAGEGYTF.

The gene calls are TRBV19 and TRBJ2-1; no definite D call. Looked up from germline, CDR1 is LNHDA and CDR2 is SQIVND (reference sequence). The CDR3 covers 16 residues. V lost 3 bases, J lost 4 bases, and 16 bases lay in between. In nucleotides, the CDR3 is TGTGCCAGTAGTATTACTCTGAGGCGTTTATACAATGAGCAGTTCTTC. Protein sequence: CASSITLRRLYNEQFF. The whole variable domain, remainder taken from reference TRBV19 and TRBJ2-1, is DGGITQSPKYLFRKEGQNVTLSCEQNLNHDAMYWYRQDPGQGLRLIYYSQIVNDFQKGDIAEGYSVSREKKESFPLTVTSAQKNPTAFYLCASSITLRRLYNEQFFGPGTRLTVL.

The rearrangement uses TRBV2 and TRBJ2-7; 7 bases agree with TRBD2. The trim removed 5 bases at V and 3 bases at J, leaving 7 bases unmatched. The CDR3 has 14 residues. Germline values: CDR1 SNHLY, CDR2 FYNNEI. The CDR3 bases are TGTGCCAGCAGTCTTAGCGGGTTTTACTACGAGCAGTACTTC. It is translated as CASSLSGFYYEQYF.

CDR3 protein: CASSQTGQLPIEQYF. For the CDR3, the DNA is TGTGCCAGCAGCCAAACGGGACAGCTGCCTATCGAGCAGTACTTC. The rearrangement joins TRBV3-1 (or the pseudogene TRBV3-2) to TRBJ2-7; 7 bases line up with TRBD1. Germline CDR1 is LGHDT and CDR2 is YNNKEL (reference sequence). V was clipped by 2 bases and J by 6 bases; unmatched bases: 10. This CDR3 has 15 amino acids.

In this sample, this clone turned up a few times. The chain has TRBV18 and TRBJ2-7; TRBD1 agrees at 8 bases. Germline assignment: CDR1 KGHSH and CDR2 LQKENI. With V trimmed by 2 bases and J by 5 bases, 5 bases remained unmatched. The CDR3 is made up of 14 amino acids. CDR3: CASSPTDRDNEQYF. The CDR3 region has the DNA TGTGCCAGCTCACCAACGGACAGGGACAACGAGCAGTACTTC.

This clone was detected only a few times. The chain links TRBV18 to TRBJ1-5; the D is unclear. Trimming left V 2 bases short and J 2 bases short, with 10 bases between. This CDR3 is 15 amino acids long. CDR1 and CDR2 (germline): KGHSH, LQKENI. The DNA for the CDR3 is TGTGCCAGCTCACCAGGGCCTTTGGGCAATCAGCCCCAGCATTTT. This sequence encodes CASSPGPLGNQPQHF.

The rearrangement uses TRBV7-9 and TRBJ2-3, with 7 bases fitting TRBD2. CDR3 length: 18 residues. The V segment lost 5 bases and the J segment 4 bases; nucleotides outside the gene matches: 18. CDR1 is SEHNR, CDR2 FQNEAQ, per germline (reference sequence). The DNA for the CDR3 is TGTGCCAGCAGCCTCTGGGTAGCGGGTCTCACGGGGGCAGATACGCAGTATTTT. Translation gives CASSLWVAGLTGADTQYF.

V is TRBV5-1 and J is TRBJ1-1; TRBD1 matches at 9 bases. The CDR3 spans 16 residues. With V trimmed by 6 bases and J by 1 base, 10 bases remained unmatched. Germline lookup yields CDR1 SGHRS and CDR2 YFSETQ. CDR3 sequence: CASKASPQGANTEAFF. In nucleotides, the CDR3 is TGCGCCAGCAAAGCCTCCCCACAGGGGGCGAACACTGAAGCTTTCTTT. Using reference TRBV5-1 and TRBJ1-1 for the parts outside the CDR3, the full variable domain is KAGVTQTPRYLIKTRGQQVTLSCSPISGHRSVSWYQQTPGQGLQFLFEYFSETQRNKGNFPGRFSGRQFSNSRSEMNVSTLELGDSALYLCASKASPQGANTEAFFGQGTRLTVV.

The V gene is TRBV7-8, the J gene TRBJ2-7, with D maybe TRBD2 (5 bases). The V gene's germline CDR1 is SGHVS and CDR2 FQNEAQ. The CDR3 consists of 14 residues. V lost 4 bases, J lost 1 base, and 11 bases lay in between. This chain's CDR3 is CASSSDWQSYEQYF. As DNA, the CDR3 is TGTGCCAGCAGCTCGGACTGGCAGTCCTACGAGCAGTACTTC.

CDR3 in amino acids: CASSLVHGGWQPQHF. DNA for the CDR3: TGCGCCAGCAGCCTAGTACATGGGGGCTGGCAGCCCCAGCATTTT. The chain couples TRBV4-1 to TRBJ1-5; maybe TRBD1 (6 bases). V dropped 4 bases and J dropped 7 bases, with 17 bases sitting between them. The length of the CDR3 is 15 residues. Germline CDR1 is MGHRA and CDR2 is YSYEKL.